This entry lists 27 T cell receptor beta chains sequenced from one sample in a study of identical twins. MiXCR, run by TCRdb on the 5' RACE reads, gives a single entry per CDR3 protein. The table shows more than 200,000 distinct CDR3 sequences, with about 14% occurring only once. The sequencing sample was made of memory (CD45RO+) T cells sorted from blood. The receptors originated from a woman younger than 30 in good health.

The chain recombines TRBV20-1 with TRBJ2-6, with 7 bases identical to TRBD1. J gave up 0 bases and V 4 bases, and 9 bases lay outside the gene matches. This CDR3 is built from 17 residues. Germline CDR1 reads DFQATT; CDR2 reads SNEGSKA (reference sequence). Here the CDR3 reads CSAKGQMFLSGANVLTF. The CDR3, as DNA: TGCAGTGCTAAGGGACAGATGTTCCTCTCTGGGGCCAACGTCCTGACTTTC.

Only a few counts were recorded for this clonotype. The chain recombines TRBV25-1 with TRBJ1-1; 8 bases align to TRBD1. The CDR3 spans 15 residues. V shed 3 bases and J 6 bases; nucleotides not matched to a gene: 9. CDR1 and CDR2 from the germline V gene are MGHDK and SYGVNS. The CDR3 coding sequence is TGTGCCAGCAGTGAGCCTCAGGGGGCGCTGGCTGAAGCTTTCTTT. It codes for CASSEPQGALAEAFF.

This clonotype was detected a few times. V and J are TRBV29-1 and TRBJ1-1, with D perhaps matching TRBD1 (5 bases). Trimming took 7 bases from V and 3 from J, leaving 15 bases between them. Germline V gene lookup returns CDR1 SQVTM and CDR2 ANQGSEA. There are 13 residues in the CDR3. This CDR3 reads CSASGGVDTEAFF. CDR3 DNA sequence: TGCAGCGCTTCGGGAGGGGTGGACACTGAAGCTTTCTTT.

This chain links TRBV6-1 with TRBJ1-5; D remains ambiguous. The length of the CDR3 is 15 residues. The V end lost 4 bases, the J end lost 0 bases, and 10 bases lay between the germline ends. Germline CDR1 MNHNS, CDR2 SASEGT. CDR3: CASSVQDGSNQPQHF. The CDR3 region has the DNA TGTGCCAGCAGTGTCCAGGACGGTAGCAATCAGCCCCAGCATTTT.

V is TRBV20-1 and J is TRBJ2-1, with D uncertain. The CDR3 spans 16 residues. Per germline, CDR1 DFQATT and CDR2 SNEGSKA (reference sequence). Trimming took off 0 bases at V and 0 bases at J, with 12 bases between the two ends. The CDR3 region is CSARDRPANSYNEQFF. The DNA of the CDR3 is TGCAGTGCTAGAGATAGGCCAGCGAACTCCTACAATGAGCAGTTCTTC.

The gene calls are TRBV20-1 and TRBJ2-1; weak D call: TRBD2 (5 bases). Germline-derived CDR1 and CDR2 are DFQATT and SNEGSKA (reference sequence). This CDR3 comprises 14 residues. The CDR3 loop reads CRVLKSGAVGEQFF. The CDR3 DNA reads TGCAGGGTACTTAAAAGCGGTGCCGTTGGAGAGCAGTTCTTC.

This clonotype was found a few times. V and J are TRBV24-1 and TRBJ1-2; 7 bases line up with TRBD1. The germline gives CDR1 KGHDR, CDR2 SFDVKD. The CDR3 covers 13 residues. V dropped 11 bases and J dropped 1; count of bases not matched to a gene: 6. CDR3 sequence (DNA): TGTGCCAAGGGACAGATGCATAACTATGGCTACACCTTC. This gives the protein CAKGQMHNYGYTF.

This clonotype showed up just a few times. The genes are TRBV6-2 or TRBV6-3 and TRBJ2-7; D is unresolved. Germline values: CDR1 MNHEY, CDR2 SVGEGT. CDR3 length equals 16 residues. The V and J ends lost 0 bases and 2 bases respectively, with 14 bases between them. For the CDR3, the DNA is TGTGCCAGCAGTTACTCATTCGTGACCGACACCTACGAGCAGTACTTC. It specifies CASSYSFVTDTYEQYF.

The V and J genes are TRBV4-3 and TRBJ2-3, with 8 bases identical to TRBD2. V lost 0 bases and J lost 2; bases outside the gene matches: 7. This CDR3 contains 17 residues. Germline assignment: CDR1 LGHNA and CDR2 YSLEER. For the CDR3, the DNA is TGCGCCAGCAGCCAAGAGTTGCGGGAGGCCTACACAGATACGCAGTATTTT. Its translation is CASSQELREAYTDTQYF.

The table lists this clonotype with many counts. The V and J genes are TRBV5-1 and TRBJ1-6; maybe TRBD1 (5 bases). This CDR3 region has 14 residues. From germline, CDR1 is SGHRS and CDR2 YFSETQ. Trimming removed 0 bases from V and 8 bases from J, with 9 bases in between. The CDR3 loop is CASSLGQLYSPLHF. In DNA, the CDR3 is TGCGCCAGCAGCTTGGGACAGCTGTATTCACCCCTCCACTTT.

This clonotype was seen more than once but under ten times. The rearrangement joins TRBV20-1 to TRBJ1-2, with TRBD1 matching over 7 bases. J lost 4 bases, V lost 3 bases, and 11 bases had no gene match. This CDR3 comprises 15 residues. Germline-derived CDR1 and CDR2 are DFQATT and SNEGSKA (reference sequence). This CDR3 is CSARGQGVFSYGYTF. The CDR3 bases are TGCAGTGCTAGGGGGCAGGGGGTTTTTTCCTATGGCTACACCTTC.

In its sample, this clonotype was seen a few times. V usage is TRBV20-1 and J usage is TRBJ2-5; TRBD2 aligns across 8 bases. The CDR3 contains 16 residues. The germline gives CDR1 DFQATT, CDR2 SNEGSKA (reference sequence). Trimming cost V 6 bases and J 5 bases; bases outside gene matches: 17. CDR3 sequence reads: CSAQRIAGNERETQYF. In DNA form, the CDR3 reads TGCAGTGCCCAGAGAATAGCGGGAAACGAGAGGGAGACCCAGTACTTC.

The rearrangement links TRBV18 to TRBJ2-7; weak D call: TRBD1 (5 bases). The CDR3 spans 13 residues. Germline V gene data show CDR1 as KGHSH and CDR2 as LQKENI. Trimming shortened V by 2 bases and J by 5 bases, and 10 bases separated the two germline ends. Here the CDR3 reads CASSPRLTDEQYF. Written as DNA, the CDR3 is TGTGCCAGCTCACCAAGGTTGACAGACGAGCAGTACTTC.

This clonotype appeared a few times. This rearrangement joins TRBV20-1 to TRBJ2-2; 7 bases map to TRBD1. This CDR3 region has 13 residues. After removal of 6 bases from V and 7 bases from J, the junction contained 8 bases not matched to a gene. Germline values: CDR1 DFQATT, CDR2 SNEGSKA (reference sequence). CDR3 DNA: TGCAGTGCCCCGGACAGGTCGGGCGGGGAGCTGTTTTTT. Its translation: CSAPDRSGGELFF.

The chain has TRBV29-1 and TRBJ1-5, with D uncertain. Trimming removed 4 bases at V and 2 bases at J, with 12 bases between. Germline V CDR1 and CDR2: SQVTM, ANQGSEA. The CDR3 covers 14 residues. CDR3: CSVGEGGGNQPQHF. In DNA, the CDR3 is TGCAGCGTTGGTGAGGGAGGAGGCAATCAGCCCCAGCATTTT.

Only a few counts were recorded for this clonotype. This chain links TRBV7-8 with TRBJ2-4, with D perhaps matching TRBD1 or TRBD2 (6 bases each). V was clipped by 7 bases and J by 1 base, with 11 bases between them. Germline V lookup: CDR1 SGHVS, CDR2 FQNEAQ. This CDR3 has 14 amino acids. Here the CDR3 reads CASKGGLAKNIQYF. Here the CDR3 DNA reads TGTGCCAGCAAGGGGGGTTTGGCCAAAAACATTCAGTACTTC.

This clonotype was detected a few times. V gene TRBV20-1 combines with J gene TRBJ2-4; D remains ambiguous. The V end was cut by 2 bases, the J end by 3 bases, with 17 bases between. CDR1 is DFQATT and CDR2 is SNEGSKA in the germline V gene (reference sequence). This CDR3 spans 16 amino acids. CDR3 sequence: CSARKPILYGKNIQYF. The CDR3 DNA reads TGCAGTGCTAGAAAACCCATTCTCTATGGCAAAAACATTCAGTACTTC.

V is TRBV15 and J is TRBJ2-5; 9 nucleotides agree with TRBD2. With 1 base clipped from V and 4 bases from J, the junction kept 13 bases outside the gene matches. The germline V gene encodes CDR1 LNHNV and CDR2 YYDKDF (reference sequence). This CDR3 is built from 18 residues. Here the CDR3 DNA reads TGTGCCACCAGCAGAGCTGGAAGGGGTCTAGCGGGGCCAGAGACCCAGTACTTC. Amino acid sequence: CATSRAGRGLAGPETQYF.

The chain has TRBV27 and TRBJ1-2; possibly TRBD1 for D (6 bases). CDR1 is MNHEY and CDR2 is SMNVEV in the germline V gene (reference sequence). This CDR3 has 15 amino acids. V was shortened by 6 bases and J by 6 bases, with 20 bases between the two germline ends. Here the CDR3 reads CASSRSSYREDGYTF. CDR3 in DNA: TGTGCCAGCAGCCGTTCCTCGTACAGGGAGGATGGCTACACCTTC.

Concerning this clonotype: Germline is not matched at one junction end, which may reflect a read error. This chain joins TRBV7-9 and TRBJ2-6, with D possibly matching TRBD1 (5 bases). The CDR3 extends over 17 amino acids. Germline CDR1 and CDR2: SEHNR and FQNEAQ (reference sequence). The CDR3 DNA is TGTGCCAGCAGCTTAGAGGCGTGGTACTCTGGGGCCAACGTCTTGACTTTC. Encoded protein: CASSLEAWYSGANVLTF.

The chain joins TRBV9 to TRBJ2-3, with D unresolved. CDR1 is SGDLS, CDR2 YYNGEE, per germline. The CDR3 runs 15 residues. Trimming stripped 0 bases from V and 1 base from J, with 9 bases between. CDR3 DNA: TGTGCCAGCAGCGTAGCGGGCTACCGCACAGATACGCAGTATTTT. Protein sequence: CASSVAGYRTDTQYF.

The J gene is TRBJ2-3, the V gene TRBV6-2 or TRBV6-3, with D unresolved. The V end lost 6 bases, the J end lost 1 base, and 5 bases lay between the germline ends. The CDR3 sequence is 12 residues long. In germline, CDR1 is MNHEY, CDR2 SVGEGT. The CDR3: CASRVRTDTQYF. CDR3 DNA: TGTGCCAGCAGAGTTCGCACAGATACGCAGTATTTT.

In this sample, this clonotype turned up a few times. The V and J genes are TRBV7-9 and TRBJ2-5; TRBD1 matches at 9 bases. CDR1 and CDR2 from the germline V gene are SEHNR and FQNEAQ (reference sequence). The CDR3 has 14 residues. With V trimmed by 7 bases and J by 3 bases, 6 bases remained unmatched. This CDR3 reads CASNKGQGKETQYF. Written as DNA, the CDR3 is TGTGCCAGCAACAAGGGACAGGGAAAAGAGACCCAGTACTTC.

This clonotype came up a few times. CDR3 residues: CASSRRSVNTEAFF. In DNA form, the CDR3 reads TGTGCCAGCAGCCGAAGGAGCGTGAACACTGAAGCTTTCTTT. This rearrangement joins TRBV7-9 to TRBJ1-1, with unresolved D. CDR1 SEHNR and CDR2 FQNEAQ come from the germline V gene (reference sequence). V was trimmed by 5 bases and J by 0 bases, leaving 10 bases between them. The CDR3 is made up of 14 amino acids.

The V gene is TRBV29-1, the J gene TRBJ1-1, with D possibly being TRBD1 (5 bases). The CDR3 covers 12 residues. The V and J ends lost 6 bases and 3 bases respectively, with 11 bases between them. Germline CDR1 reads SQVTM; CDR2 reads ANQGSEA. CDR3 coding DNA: TGCAGCGTAAGCCGGGGGGACACTGAAGCTTTCTTT. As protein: CSVSRGDTEAFF.

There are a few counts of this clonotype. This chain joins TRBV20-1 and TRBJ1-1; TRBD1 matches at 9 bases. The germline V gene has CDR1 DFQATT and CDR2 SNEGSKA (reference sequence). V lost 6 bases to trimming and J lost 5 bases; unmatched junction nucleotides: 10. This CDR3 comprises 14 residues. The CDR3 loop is CSASNPGQGTEAFF. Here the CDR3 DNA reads TGCAGTGCCAGTAACCCGGGACAGGGAACTGAAGCTTTCTTT.

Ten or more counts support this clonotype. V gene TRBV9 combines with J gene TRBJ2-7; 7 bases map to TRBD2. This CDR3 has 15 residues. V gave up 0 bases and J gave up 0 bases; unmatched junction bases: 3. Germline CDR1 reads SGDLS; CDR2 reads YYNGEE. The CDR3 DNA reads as TGTGCCAGCAGCGTAGCCGGGGGGAGCTCCTACGAGCAGTACTTC. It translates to CASSVAGGSSYEQYF.